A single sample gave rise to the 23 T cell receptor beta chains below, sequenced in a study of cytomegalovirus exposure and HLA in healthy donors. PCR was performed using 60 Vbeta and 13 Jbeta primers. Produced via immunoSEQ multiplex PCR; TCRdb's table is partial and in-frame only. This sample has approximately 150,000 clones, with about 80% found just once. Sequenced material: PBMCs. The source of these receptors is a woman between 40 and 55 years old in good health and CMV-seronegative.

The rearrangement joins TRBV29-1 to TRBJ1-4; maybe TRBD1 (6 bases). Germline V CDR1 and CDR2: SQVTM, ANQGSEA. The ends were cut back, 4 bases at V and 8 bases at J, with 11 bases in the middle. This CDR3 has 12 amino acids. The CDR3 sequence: CSVAGQTEKLFF. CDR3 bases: TGCAGCGTTGCTGGACAGACAGAAAAACTGTTTTTT.

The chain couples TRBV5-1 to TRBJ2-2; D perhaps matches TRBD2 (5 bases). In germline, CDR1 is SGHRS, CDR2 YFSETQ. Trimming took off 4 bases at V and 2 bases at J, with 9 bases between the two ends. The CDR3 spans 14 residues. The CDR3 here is CASSDGLNTGELFF. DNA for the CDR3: TGCGCCAGCAGCGATGGACTCAACACCGGGGAGCTGTTTTTT.

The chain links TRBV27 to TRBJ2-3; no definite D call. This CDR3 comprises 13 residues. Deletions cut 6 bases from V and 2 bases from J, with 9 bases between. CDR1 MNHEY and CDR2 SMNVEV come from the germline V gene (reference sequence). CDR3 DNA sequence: TGTGCCAGCAGGAAGAGACACACAGATACGCAGTATTTT. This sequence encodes CASRKRHTDTQYF.

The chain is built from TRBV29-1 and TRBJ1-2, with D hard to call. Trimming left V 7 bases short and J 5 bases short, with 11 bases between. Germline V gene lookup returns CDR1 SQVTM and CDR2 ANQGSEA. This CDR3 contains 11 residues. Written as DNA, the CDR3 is TGCAGCGGAGAGGAGGAATATGGCTACACCTTC. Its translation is CSGEEEYGYTF.

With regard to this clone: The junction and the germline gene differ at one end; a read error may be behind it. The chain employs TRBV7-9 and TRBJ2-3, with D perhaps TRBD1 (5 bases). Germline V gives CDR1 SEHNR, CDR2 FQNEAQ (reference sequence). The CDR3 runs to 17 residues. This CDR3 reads CSSSLVVETDSRDTQYF. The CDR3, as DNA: TGTTCCAGCAGCTTAGTAGTCGAGACAGATTCGAGAGATACGCAGTATTTT.

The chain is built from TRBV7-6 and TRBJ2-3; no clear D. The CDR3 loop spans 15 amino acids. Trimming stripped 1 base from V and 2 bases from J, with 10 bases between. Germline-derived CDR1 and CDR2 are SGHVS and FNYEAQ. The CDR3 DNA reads TGTGCCAGCAGCTTAGGGGCTGGCGTCACAGATACGCAGTATTTT. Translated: CASSLGAGVTDTQYF. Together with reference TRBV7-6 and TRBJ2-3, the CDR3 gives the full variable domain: GAGVSQSPRYKVTKRGQDVALRCDPISGHVSLYWYRQALGQGPEFLTYFNYEAQQDKSGLPNDRFSAERPEGSISTLTIQRTEQRDSAMYRCASSLGAGVTDTQYFGPGTRLTVL.

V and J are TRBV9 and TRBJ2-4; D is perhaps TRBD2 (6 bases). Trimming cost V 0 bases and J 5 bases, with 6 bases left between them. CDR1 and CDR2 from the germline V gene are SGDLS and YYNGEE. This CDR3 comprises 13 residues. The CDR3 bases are TGTGCCAGCAGCGTAGCGGGGGAAAACATTCAGTACTTC. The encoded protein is CASSVAGENIQYF.

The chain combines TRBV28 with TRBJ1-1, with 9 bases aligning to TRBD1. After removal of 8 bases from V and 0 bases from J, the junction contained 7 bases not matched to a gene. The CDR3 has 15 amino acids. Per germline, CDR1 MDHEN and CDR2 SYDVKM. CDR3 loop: CASPGQGRMNTEAFF. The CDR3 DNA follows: TGTGCCAGCCCGGGACAGGGTCGCATGAACACTGAAGCTTTCTTT.

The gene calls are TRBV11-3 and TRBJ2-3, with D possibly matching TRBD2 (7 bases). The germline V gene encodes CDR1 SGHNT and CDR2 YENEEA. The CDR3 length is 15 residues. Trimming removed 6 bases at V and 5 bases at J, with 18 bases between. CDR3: CASSRSGGAKDTQYF. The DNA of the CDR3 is TGTGCCAGCAGTAGAAGTGGGGGGGCAAAAGATACGCAGTATTTT.

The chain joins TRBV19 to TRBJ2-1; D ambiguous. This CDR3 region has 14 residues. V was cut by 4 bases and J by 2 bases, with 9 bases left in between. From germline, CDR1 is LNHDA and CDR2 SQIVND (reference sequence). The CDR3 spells CASSTHDTYNEQFF. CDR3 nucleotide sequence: TGTGCCAGTAGTACCCACGACACCTACAATGAGCAGTTCTTC.

DNA for the CDR3: TGTGCCAGCGGGCACAGTCAAGAGACCCAGTACTTC. Its translation: CASGHSQETQYF. The chain recombines TRBV6-5 with TRBJ2-5; no firm D call. The V gene lost 8 bases and the J gene lost 2 bases, with 9 bases spanning the gap. The germline V gene encodes CDR1 MNHEY and CDR2 SVGAGI. The CDR3 length is 12 residues.

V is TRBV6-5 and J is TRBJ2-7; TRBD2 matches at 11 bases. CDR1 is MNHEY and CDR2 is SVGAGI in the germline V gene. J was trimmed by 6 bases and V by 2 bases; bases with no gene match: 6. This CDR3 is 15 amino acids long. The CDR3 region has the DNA TGTGCCAGCAGTTACCCCACTAGCGGGAGAGGCGAGCAGTACTTC. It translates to CASSYPTSGRGEQYF.

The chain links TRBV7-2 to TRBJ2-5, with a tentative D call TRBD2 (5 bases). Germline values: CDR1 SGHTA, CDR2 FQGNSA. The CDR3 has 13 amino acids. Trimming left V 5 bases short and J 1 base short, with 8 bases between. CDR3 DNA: TGTGCCAGCAGCCGTAGCGTCCAAGAGACCCAGTACTTC. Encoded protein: CASSRSVQETQYF. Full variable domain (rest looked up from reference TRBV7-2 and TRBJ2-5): GAGVSQSPSNKVTEKGKDVELRCDPISGHTALYWYRQSLGQGLEFLIYFQGNSAPDKSGLPSDRFSAERTGGSVSTLTIQRTQQEDSAVYLCASSRSVQETQYFGPGTRLLVL.

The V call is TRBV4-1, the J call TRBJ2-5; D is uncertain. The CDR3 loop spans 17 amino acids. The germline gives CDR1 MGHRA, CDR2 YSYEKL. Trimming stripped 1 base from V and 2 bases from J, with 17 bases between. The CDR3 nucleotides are TGCGCCAGCAGCCAAGGTATGGCCGCGAGGTTACAAGAGACCCAGTACTTC. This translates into CASSQGMAARLQETQYF.

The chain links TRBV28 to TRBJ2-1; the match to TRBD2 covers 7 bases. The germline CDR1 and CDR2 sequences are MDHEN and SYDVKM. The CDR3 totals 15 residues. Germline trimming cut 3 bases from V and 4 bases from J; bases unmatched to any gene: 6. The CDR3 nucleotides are TGTGCCAGCAGTTTTTCGGGGGGTGGGTACAATGAGCAGTTCTTC. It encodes CASSFSGGGYNEQFF.

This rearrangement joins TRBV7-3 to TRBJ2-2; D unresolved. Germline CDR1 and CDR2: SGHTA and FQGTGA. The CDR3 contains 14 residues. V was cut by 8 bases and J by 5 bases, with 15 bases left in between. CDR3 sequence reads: CASRLRQRTGELFF. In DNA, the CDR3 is TGTGCCAGCCGCCTTAGGCAGAGGACCGGGGAGCTGTTTTTT.

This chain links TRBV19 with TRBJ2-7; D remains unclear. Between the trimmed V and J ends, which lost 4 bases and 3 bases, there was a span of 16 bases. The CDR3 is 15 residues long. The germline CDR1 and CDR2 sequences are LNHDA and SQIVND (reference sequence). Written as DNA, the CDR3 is TGTGCCAGTAGTAAGTACGCCGTTCGGTTCTACGAGCAGTACTTC. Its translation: CASSKYAVRFYEQYF.

CDR3 amino acids: CAISEGDRGNQPQHF. The DNA for the CDR3 is TGTGCCATCAGTGAAGGGGACAGGGGGAATCAGCCCCAGCATTTT. This sequence joins TRBV10-3 and TRBJ1-5; 11 bases map to TRBD1. The CDR3 contains 15 residues. V shed 3 bases, J shed 4 bases, and the junction held 2 bases outside the gene matches. CDR1 is ENHRY, CDR2 SYGVKD, per germline.

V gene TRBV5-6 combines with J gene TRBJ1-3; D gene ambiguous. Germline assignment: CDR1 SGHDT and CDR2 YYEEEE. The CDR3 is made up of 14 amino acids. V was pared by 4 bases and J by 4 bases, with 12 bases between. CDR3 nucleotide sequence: TGTGCCAGCAGCCCGGGGTCCGTGGGAAACACCATATATTTT. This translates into CASSPGSVGNTIYF.

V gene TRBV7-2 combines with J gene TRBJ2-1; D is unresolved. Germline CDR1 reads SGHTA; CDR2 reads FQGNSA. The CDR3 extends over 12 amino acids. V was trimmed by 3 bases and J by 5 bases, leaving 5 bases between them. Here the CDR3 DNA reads TGTGCCAGCAGCTTTCGTCACAATGAGCAGTTCTTC. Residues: CASSFRHNEQFF.

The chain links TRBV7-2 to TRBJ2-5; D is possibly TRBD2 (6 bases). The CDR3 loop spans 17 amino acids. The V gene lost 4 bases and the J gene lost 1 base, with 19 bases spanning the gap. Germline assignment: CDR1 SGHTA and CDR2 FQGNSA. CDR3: CASSSGGLMGGQETQYF. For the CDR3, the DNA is TGTGCCAGCAGCTCAGGAGGGTTAATGGGAGGCCAAGAGACCCAGTACTTC. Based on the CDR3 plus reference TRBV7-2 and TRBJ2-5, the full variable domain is GAGVSQSPSNKVTEKGKDVELRCDPISGHTALYWYRQSLGQGLEFLIYFQGNSAPDKSGLPSDRFSAERTGGSVSTLTIQRTQQEDSAVYLCASSSGGLMGGQETQYFGPGTRLLVL.

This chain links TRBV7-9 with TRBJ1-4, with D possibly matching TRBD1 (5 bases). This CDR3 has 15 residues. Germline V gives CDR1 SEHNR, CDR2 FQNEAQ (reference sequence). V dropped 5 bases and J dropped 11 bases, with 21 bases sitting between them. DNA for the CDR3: TGTGCCAGCAGCCCCCCCAACCCTGACAGAAGCAAACTGTTTTTT. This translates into CASSPPNPDRSKLFF.

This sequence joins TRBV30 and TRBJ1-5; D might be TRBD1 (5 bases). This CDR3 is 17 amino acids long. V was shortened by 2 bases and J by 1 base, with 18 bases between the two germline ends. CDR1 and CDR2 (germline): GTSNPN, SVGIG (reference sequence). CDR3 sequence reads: CAWSLGGGLRSNQPQHF. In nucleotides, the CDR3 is TGTGCCTGGAGTCTTGGGGGGGGTTTGAGGAGCAATCAGCCCCAGCATTTT.